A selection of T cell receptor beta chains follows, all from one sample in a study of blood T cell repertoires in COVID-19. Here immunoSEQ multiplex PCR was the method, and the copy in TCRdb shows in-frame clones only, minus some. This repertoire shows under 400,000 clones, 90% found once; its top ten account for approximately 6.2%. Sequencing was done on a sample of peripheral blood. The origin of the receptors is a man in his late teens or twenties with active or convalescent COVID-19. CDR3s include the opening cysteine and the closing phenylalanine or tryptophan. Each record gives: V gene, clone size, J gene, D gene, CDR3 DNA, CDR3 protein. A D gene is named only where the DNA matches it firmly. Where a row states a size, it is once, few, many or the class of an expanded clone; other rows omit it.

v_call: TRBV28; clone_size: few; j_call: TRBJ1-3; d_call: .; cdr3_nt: TGTGCCAGCAGTTCCCCAGGCTCTGGAAACACCATATATTTT; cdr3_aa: CASSSPGSGNTIYF
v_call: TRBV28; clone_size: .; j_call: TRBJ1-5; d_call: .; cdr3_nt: TGTGCCACCAGACCCGGGGAGGGGAATCAGCCCCAGCATTTT; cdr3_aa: CATRPGEGNQPQHF
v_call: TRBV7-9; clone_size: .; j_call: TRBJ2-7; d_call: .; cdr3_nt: TGTGCCAGCAGCCGCACATCCCCGACCTACGAGCAGTACTTC; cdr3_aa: CASSRTSPTYEQYF
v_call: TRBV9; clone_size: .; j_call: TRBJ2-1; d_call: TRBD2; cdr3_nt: TGTGCCAGCAGCGTATACTCTAGCGGGGGCTACAATGAGCAGTTCTTC; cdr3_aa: CASSVYSSGGYNEQFF
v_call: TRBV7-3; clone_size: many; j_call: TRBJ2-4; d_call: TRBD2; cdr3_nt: TGTGCCAGCAGCTTAAAGGGTATTACTAGCGCACTAGCCAAAAACATTCAGTACTTC; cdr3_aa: CASSLKGITSALAKNIQYF
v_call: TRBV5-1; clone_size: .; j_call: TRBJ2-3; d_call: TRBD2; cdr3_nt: TGCGCCAGCAAAGGGACTAACCTAGACACAGATACGCAGTATTTT; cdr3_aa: CASKGTNLDTDTQYF
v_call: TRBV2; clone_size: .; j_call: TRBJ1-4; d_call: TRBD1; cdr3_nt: TGTGCCAGCAGCCCTAAGACAGGGATAGGGGAAAAACTGTTTTTT; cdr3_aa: CASSPKTGIGEKLFF
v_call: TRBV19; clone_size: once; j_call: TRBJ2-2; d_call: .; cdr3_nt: TGTGCCAGTAGTCAAGGGGGGAACACCGGGGAGCTGTTTTTT; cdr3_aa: CASSQGGNTGELFF
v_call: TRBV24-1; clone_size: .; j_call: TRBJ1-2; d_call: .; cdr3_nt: TGTGCCACCAGTGACAACGGAGTTGGGTATGGCTACACCTTC; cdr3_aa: CATSDNGVGYGYTF
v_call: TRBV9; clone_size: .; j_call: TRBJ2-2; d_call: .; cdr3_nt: TGTGCCAGCAGCCGGAACACCGGGGAGCTGTTTTTT; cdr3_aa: CASSRNTGELFF
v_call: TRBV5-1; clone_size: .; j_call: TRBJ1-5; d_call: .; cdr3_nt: TGCGCCAGCAGCTTGGGACTACATAGCAATCAGCCCCAGCATTTT; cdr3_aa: CASSLGLHSNQPQHF
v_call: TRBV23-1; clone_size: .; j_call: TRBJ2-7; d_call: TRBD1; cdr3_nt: TGCGCCAGCAGCCACCGGGACAGGGGCTTTTCCGAGCAGTACTTC; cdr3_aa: CASSHRDRGFSEQYF
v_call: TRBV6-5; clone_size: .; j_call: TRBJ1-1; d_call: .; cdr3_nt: TGTGCCAGCAGCTTCCGGGGGGCGCCTGAAGCTTTCTTT; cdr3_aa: CASSFRGAPEAFF
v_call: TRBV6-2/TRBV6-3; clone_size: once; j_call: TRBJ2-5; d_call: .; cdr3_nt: TGTGCCAGCAGCCCGGCAGGAGAGACCCAGTACTTC; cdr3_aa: CASSPAGETQYF
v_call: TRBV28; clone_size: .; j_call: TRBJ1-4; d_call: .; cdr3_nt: TGTGCCAGCAGTTTTCCCAGAAGCAGGGGTGGTGGTGAAAAACTGTTTTTT; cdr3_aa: CASSFPRSRGGGEKLFF
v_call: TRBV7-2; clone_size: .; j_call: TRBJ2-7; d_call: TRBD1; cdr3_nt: TGTGCCAGCAGATCGGACAGGGGGCTCCACGAGCAGTACTTC; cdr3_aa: CASRSDRGLHEQYF
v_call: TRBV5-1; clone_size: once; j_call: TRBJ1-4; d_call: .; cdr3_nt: TGCGCCAGCAGCTTGGGACAGCCGGGTGAAAAACTGTTTTTT; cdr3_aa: CASSLGQPGEKLFF
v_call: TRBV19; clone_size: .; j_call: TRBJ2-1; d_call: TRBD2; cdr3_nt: TGTGCCAGTAGTATACTAGCGGGAGGAGGTAATGAGCAGTTCTTC; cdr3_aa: CASSILAGGGNEQFF
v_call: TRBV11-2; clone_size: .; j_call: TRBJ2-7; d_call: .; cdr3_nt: TGTGCCAGCAGCTACACGACAGGCGCGACCTACGAGCAGTACTTC; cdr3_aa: CASSYTTGATYEQYF
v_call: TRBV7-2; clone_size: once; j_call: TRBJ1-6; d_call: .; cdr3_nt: TGTGCCAGCAGTCCCTGGGCAGCCTCCGCCGCACCCCTCCACTTT; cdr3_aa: CASSPWAASAAPLHF
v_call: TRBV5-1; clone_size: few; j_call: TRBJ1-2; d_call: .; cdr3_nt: TGCGCCAGCAGCTTGGAAACCGCGGCTGGCTACACCTTC; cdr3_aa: CASSLETAAGYTF
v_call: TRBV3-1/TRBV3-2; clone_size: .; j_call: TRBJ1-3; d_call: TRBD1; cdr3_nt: TGTGCCAGCAGCCTACCGACAGGGTCAAATCCTGGAAACACCATATATTTT; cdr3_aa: CASSLPTGSNPGNTIYF
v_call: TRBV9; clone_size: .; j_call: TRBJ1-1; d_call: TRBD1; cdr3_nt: TGTGCCAGCAGCCAGGGGGTGTCGTTCGCTGAAGCTTTCTTT; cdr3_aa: CASSQGVSFAEAFF
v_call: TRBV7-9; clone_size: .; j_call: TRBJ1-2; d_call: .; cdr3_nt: TGTGCCAGCAGCTTAACTCACCTCTTCGACACCTTC; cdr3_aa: CASSLTHLFDTF
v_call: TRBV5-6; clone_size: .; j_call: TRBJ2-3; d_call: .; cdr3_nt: TGTGCCAGCAGCTACACAGGGTTTGGCACAGATACGCAGTATTTT; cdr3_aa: CASSYTGFGTDTQYF
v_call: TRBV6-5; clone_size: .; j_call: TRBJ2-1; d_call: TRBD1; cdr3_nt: TGTGCCAGCCACCGGGACAGTCAATACAATGAGCAGTTCTTC; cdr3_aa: CASHRDSQYNEQFF
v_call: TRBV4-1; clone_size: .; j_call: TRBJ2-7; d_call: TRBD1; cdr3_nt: TGCGCCAGCAGCCAAGAGTACGGGACAGGGTTCCCCTACGAGCAGTACTTC; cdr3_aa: CASSQEYGTGFPYEQYF
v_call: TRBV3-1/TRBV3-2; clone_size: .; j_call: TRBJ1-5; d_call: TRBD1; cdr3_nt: TGTGCCAGCAGCCAAGATAACAGGGGCAAACCCCAGCATTTT; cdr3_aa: CASSQDNRGKPQHF
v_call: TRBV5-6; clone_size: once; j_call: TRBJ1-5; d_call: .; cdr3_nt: TGTGCCAGCAGCCCCTCGGGGTCGGGCAATCAGCCCCAGCATTTT; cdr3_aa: CASSPSGSGNQPQHF
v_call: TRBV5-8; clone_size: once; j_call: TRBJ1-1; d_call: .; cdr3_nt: TGTGCCAGCACCCGCGGGGGGCCCACTGAAGCTTTCTTT; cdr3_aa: CASTRGGPTEAFF
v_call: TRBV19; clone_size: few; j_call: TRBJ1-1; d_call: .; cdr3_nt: TGTGCCAGTAATGTGGGGGGCACTGAAGCTTTCTTT; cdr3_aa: CASNVGGTEAFF
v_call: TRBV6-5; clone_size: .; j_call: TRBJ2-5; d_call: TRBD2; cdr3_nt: TGTGCCAGCAGTTGGTCCGGACTAGCAGAACAAGAGACCCAGTACTTC; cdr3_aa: CASSWSGLAEQETQYF
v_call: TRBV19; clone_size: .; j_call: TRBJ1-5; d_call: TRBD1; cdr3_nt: TGTGCCTCCGCAGGGGGAAAAAGCAATCAGCCCCAGCATTTT; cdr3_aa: CASAGGKSNQPQHF
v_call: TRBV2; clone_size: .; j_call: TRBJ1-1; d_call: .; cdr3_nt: TGTGCCAGCAGTGAATTGGGCCCACTTAACACTGAAGCTTTCTTT; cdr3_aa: CASSELGPLNTEAFF
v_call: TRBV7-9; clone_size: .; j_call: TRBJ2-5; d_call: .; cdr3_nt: TGTGCCAGCAGCCCTGGGGGCTTTACCCAGTACTTC; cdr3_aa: CASSPGGFTQYF
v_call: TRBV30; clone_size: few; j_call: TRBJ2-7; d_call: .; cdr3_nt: TGTGCCTGGAGTGTAGACCGGCGCGATCAGGAGTACTTC; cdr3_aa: CAWSVDRRDQEYF
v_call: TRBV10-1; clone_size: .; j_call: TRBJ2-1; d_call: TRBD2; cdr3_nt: TGCGCCAGCGAAGAGCCCGGGACTAGCGGGGGAGTTAGTCGCTACAATGAGCAGTTCTTC; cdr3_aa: CASEEPGTSGGVSRYNEQFF
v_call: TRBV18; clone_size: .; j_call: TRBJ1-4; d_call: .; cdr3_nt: TGTGCCAGCTCTTTCGGACTAAGTGGGACTAATGAAAAACTGTTTTTT; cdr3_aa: CASSFGLSGTNEKLFF
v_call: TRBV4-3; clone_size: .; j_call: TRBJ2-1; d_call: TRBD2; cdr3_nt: TGCGCCAGCAGCCGGACTAGCGGGGGGTACAATGAGCAGTTCTTC; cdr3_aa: CASSRTSGGYNEQFF
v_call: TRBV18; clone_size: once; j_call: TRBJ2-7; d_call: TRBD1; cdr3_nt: TGTGCCAGCTCACCACGGGACAGGCCAGACGAGCAGTACTTC; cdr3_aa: CASSPRDRPDEQYF
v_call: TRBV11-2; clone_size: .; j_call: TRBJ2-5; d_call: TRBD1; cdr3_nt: TGTGCCAGCAAGACAGGGGTAGGAGAGACCCAGTACTTC; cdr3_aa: CASKTGVGETQYF
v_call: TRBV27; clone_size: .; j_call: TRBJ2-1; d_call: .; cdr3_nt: TGTGCCAGCAGTTTATCTCGGGGGGCGAATGAGCAGTTCTTC; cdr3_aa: CASSLSRGANEQFF
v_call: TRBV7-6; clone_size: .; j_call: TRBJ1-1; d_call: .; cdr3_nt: TGTGCCAGCAGCCAAACCTCGGGGGGGAACACTGAAGCTTTCTTT; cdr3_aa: CASSQTSGGNTEAFF
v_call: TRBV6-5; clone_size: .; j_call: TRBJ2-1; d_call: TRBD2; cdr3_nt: TGTGCCAGCATCGCGGCCCCACTAGCGATGGATGAGCAGTTCTTC; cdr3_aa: CASIAAPLAMDEQFF
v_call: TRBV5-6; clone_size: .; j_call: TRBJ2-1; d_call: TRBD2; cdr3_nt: TGTGCCAGCAGGAGACTAGCGGGAGGGGCCAATGAGCAGTTCTTC; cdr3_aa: CASRRLAGGANEQFF
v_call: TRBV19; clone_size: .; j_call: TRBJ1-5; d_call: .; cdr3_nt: TGTGCCAGTAGTATCCAGGGAGGGTATGGCAATCAGCCCCAGCATTTT; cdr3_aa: CASSIQGGYGNQPQHF